Listed here is a single T cell receptor (beta chain). CDR1 and CDR2 from the germline V gene are MNHEY and SMNVEV (reference sequence). V gave up 4 bases and J gave up 8 bases, with 14 bases separating them. CDR3 length: 14 amino acids. In the original analysis: ImmunoSEQ only sent back junction sequences with no quality scores, so filtering was done differently. TCRdb's copy holds only in-frame clones and misses some; the assay was immunoSEQ multiplex PCR. V, J and clone size are those of that table, while D and trimming were read from the DNA. The sample holds hundreds of thousands of clones; around 93% are singletons and the top ten take approximately 25%. Naive CD8 cells comprised CD45RO-negative, CCR7-positively selected cells, excluding terminally differentiated effector memory CD45RA+ cells. This entry belongs to a study of shared clonotypes between healthy human individuals.

The chain links TRBV27 to TRBJ2-2, with D uncertain. The sequencing input was naive CD8+ T cells sorted from blood. The receptor comes from a man aged 25-45 years in good health. DNA for the CDR3: TGTGCCAGCAGTTCTTACCCCACCGGGGGGGAGCTGTTTTTT. Protein: CASSSYPTGGELFF.